Each of the 32 T cell receptor beta chains below was sequenced from the same sample in a study of cytomegalovirus exposure and HLA in healthy donors. Use of 60 Vbeta and 13 Jbeta primers characterized the PCR. The table came from immunoSEQ multiplex PCR; TCRdb's copy has only in-frame clones and leaves some out. The data show 110,000 to 150,000 clones, with approximately 80% seen just once and roughly 10% held by the top ten. The sample was PBMCs. The receptors here all came from an older woman in good health and CMV-seropositive.

The gene calls are TRBV10-3 and TRBJ2-2; 11 bases agree with TRBD1. The CDR3 extends over 17 amino acids. Losses at the gene ends were 4 bases for V and 5 bases for J; bases not matched to a gene: 9. Per the germline V gene, CDR1 is ENHRY and CDR2 is SYGVKD. CDR3 DNA sequence: TGTGCCATCAGTGGGCCGGGACAGGGGGTTTTGACCGGGGAGCTGTTTTTT. Protein sequence: CAISGPGQGVLTGELFF.

The chain recombines TRBV6-5 with TRBJ2-7; D might be TRBD1 (5 bases). From germline, CDR1 is MNHEY and CDR2 SVGAGI. The V gene lost 5 bases and the J gene lost 3 bases, with 14 bases spanning the gap. This CDR3 region has 14 residues. Here the CDR3 DNA reads TGTGCCAGCAGTGACCAGACAGAGAACTACGAGCAGTACTTC. It translates to CASSDQTENYEQYF.

The rearrangement uses TRBV10-2 and TRBJ2-2, with 12 bases matching TRBD2. V shed 7 bases and J 4 bases; nucleotides not matched to a gene: 19. Germline CDR1 WSHSY, CDR2 SAAADI. The CDR3 is 20 amino acids. In DNA form, the CDR3 reads TGCGCCAGCACCCTACAACGGGCGGCTAGCGGGAGGGCCCGCACCGGGGAGCTGTTTTTT. Protein: CASTLQRAASGRARTGELFF.

The chain joins TRBV6-5 to TRBJ1-3, with 7 bases aligning to TRBD1. The trim removed 6 bases at V and 4 bases at J, leaving 9 bases unmatched. The CDR3 loop spans 15 amino acids. Germline CDR1 is MNHEY and CDR2 is SVGAGI. CDR3: CASRKTGIIGNTIYF. The DNA of the CDR3 is TGTGCCAGCAGAAAGACAGGGATTATAGGAAACACCATATATTTT.

This chain connects TRBV19 to TRBJ1-2, with 10 bases fitting TRBD1. Germline loops: CDR1 LNHDA, CDR2 SQIVND (reference sequence). CDR3 length: 16 amino acids. J lost 7 bases, V lost 5 bases, and 13 bases had no gene match. The CDR3 nucleotides are TGTGCCAGTAGTTCAGGGACAGGGGAAGGAGTCGGTGGCTACACCTTC. This encodes CASSSGTGEGVGGYTF.

Only one count was recorded for this clone. The rearrangement links TRBV4-2 to TRBJ1-3; D is undetermined. The V and J ends lost 4 bases and 7 bases respectively, with 8 bases between them. Per germline, CDR1 LGHNA and CDR2 YNFKEQ. The CDR3 is 12 amino acids. The CDR3 sequence is CASSPPSNTIYF. The CDR3 DNA reads TGTGCCAGCAGCCCCCCGTCGAACACCATATATTTT.

The chain couples TRBV30 to TRBJ1-3; 7 bases match TRBD1. Looked up from germline, CDR1 is GTSNPN and CDR2 is SVGIG (reference sequence). This CDR3 is 12 amino acids long. Losses at the gene ends were 4 bases for V and 10 bases for J; bases not matched to a gene: 7. CDR3 sequence (DNA): TGTGCCTGGATGGGGACAGCTTCAACCATATATTTT. Translating it yields CAWMGTASTIYF.

The count of this clone is one. The chain has TRBV7-9 and TRBJ2-7, with 10 bases matching TRBD2. The length of the CDR3 is 15 residues. The junction had 8 bases not matched to a gene; V was cut back by 2 bases and J by 7 bases. Germline values: CDR1 SEHNR, CDR2 FQNEAQ (reference sequence). CDR3: CASSLWLAGEGEQYF. CDR3 sequence (DNA): TGTGCCAGCAGCTTATGGCTAGCGGGAGAAGGGGAGCAGTACTTC.

The gene calls are TRBV30 and TRBJ2-6, with D unclear. CDR3 length: 13 residues. The V gene's germline CDR1 is GTSNPN and CDR2 SVGIG (reference sequence). Trimming removed 3 bases at V and 1 base at J, with 4 bases between. This chain's CDR3 is CAWRYSGANVLTF. For the CDR3, the DNA is TGTGCCTGGAGATATTCTGGGGCCAACGTCCTGACTTTC. Full variable domain (remainder filled in from reference TRBV30 and TRBJ2-6): SQTIHQWPATLVQPVGSPLSLECTVEGTSNPNLYWYRQAAGRGLQLLFYSVGIGQISSEVPQNLSASRPQDRQFILSSKKLLLSDSGFYLCAWRYSGANVLTFGAGSRLTVL.

This chain uses TRBV5-1 with TRBJ2-7; 7 nucleotides match TRBD1. V was clipped by 5 bases and J by 6 bases; unmatched bases: 14. This CDR3 has 15 residues. CDR1 and CDR2 (germline): SGHRS, YFSETQ. The CDR3 sequence is CASRVGTDALGEQYF. For the CDR3, the DNA is TGCGCCAGCAGGGTGGGGACAGACGCACTCGGCGAGCAGTACTTC.

This clone was found a few times. The chain employs TRBV19 and TRBJ2-1; the match to TRBD2 covers 9 bases. The trim removed 4 bases at V and 8 bases at J, leaving 12 bases unmatched. The CDR3 runs 16 residues. Germline loops: CDR1 LNHDA, CDR2 SQIVND (reference sequence). This CDR3 is CASSRGSGSSEDEQFF. Written as DNA, the CDR3 is TGTGCCAGTAGTAGGGGTAGCGGGAGTTCTGAGGATGAGCAGTTCTTC.

The chain couples TRBV12-5 to TRBJ2-5, with 12 bases lining up with TRBD2. Germline V gene sequence: CDR1 LGHNT, CDR2 FRNRAP. The CDR3 is made up of 18 amino acids. V was pared by 1 base and J by 4 bases, with 10 bases of the junction left unmatched. This CDR3 reads CASGLGLAGVPSRETQYF. CDR3 bases: TGTGCTAGTGGTTTGGGACTAGCGGGAGTCCCGTCTCGAGAGACCCAGTACTTC.

The chain couples TRBV7-8 to TRBJ1-5, with 9 bases fitting TRBD1. CDR3 length: 15 amino acids. The trim removed 5 bases at V and 4 bases at J, leaving 6 bases unmatched. Germline V lookup: CDR1 SGHVS, CDR2 FQNEAQ. The DNA of the CDR3 is TGTGCCAGCAGCGTACGGACAGGGGCAAATCAGCCCCAGCATTTT. It codes for CASSVRTGANQPQHF.

The chain employs TRBV2 and TRBJ2-1; 12 positions agree with TRBD2. The CDR3 loop spans 15 amino acids. The junction had 3 bases not matched to a gene; V was cut back by 2 bases and J by 7 bases. CDR1 is SNHLY, CDR2 FYNNEI, per germline. The CDR3 loop reads CASSELGLAGNEQFF. CDR3 in DNA: TGTGCCAGCAGTGAATTAGGACTAGCGGGGAATGAGCAGTTCTTC. Together with reference TRBV2 and TRBJ2-1, the CDR3 gives the full variable domain: EPEVTQTPSHQVTQMGQEVILRCVPISNHLYFYWYRQILGQKVEFLVSFYNNEISEKSEIFDDQFSVERPDGSNFTLKIRSTKLEDSAMYFCASSELGLAGNEQFFGPGTRLTVL.

As concerns this clone: Germline and junction disagree at one end, which may indicate a read error. The chain links TRBV7-7 to TRBJ2-5, with 12 bases that match TRBD2. The CDR3 has 16 residues. CDR1 and CDR2 from the germline V gene are SSHAT and FNYEAQ (reference sequence). The CDR3 here is CASSLTSGSRGETQYF. CDR3 nucleotide sequence: TGTGCTAGCAGCTTGACTAGCGGGAGTAGAGGAGAGACCCAGTACTTC. Full variable domain (rest looked up from reference TRBV7-7 and TRBJ2-5): GAGVSQSPRYKVTKRGQDVTLRCDPISSHATLYWYQQALGQGPEFLTYFNYEAQPDKSGLPSDRFSAERPEGSISTLTIQRTEQRDSAMYRCASSLTSGSRGETQYFGPGTRLLVL.

The chain is built from TRBV6-1 and TRBJ1-4; no clear D. Germline V CDR1 and CDR2: MNHNS, SASEGT. The CDR3 totals 15 residues. V was trimmed by 2 bases and J by 8 bases, leaving 15 bases between them. The CDR3 nucleotides read TGTGCCAGCAGTGAATATCTGACTCTTAGGGAAAAACTGTTTTTT. Translation gives CASSEYLTLREKLFF.

The rearrangement uses TRBV30 and TRBJ1-1; tentative D call: TRBD1 (6 bases). V shed 3 bases and J shed 7 bases, with 12 bases lying between them. The length of the CDR3 is 12 residues. Germline CDR1 GTSNPN, CDR2 SVGIG (reference sequence). CDR3 sequence reads: CAWSRTVDEAFF. CDR3 nucleotides: TGTGCCTGGAGCCGGACAGTCGATGAAGCTTTCTTT.

The chain combines TRBV4-3 with TRBJ2-7, with 7 bases aligning to TRBD1. Germline assignment: CDR1 LGHNA and CDR2 YSLEER. With V trimmed by 0 bases and J by 3 bases, 5 bases remained unmatched. The CDR3 is 15 residues long. The CDR3 DNA reads as TGCGCCAGCAGCCAAGAACAAGGGGGCCGCTACGAGCAGTACTTC. This gives the protein CASSQEQGGRYEQYF.

Remarks on this clone: A read error may account for a junction end that differs from germline. This rearrangement joins TRBV15 to TRBJ2-7; 11 bases fit TRBD1. Germline lookup yields CDR1 LNHNV and CDR2 YYDKDF (reference sequence). The length of the CDR3 is 16 residues. CDR3 DNA sequence: TGTGTCACCAGCAGAGACGGGGGACAGGGGGCCTACGAGCAGTACTTC. It translates to CVTSRDGGQGAYEQYF.

The chain carries TRBV29-1 and TRBJ2-5; 7 bases agree with TRBD1. The DNA end is more similar to TRBJ2-7, so the J call may be wrong. This CDR3 region has 13 residues. CDR1 and CDR2 (germline): SQVTM, ANQGSEA. The CDR3 loop is CSVPGGSYYEQYF. The CDR3 nucleotides are TGCAGCGTTCCAGGGGGAAGCTACTACGAGCAGTACTTC.

CDR3 DNA sequence: TGTGCCAGCAGAATCCCGGGGGGAGCTGGAAACACCATATATTTT. Its translation: CASRIPGGAGNTIYF. The rearrangement links TRBV28 to TRBJ1-3, with D possibly TRBD1 on 5 matching bases. CDR1 is MDHEN, CDR2 SYDVKM, per germline. Trimming took 6 bases from V and 2 from J, leaving 14 bases between them. The CDR3 has 15 amino acids.

The chain joins TRBV18 to TRBJ1-1; maybe TRBD1 (5 bases). V was clipped by 6 bases and J by 0 bases, with 11 bases between them. Looked up from germline, CDR1 is KGHSH and CDR2 is LQKENI. The CDR3 is made up of 14 amino acids. The CDR3 loop is CASSQQALNTEAFF. The CDR3 DNA sequence: TGTGCCAGCTCTCAACAGGCTCTGAACACTGAAGCTTTCTTT.

The V gene is TRBV28, the J gene TRBJ1-2; 7 nucleotides align to TRBD1. Germline V gene data show CDR1 as MDHEN and CDR2 as SYDVKM. With 6 bases clipped from V and 1 base from J, the junction kept 5 bases outside the gene matches. The CDR3 has 14 residues. CDR3 DNA: TGTGCCAGCAGCAACAGGGGCCTTAACTATGGCTACACCTTC. Protein: CASSNRGLNYGYTF.

The chain has TRBV5-6 and TRBJ2-7, with TRBD1 as a possible D gene (5 bases). CDR3 length: 12 amino acids. The germline CDR1 and CDR2 sequences are SGHDT and YYEEEE. V shed 0 bases and J shed 6 bases, with 7 bases lying between them. The CDR3 region has the DNA TGTGCCAGCAGCTTGGTAGGGGCCGAGCAGTACTTC. Protein sequence: CASSLVGAEQYF. The variable domain in full, with the rest retrieved from reference TRBV5-6 and TRBJ2-7, is DAGVTQSPTHLIKTRGQQVTLRCSPKSGHDTVSWYQQALGQGPQFIFQYYEEEERQRGNFPDRFSGHQFPNYSSELNVNALLLGDSALYLCASSLVGAEQYFGPGTRLTVT.

V usage is TRBV5-6 and J usage is TRBJ2-4; possible D gene TRBD2, 5 bases. Germline CDR1 is SGHDT and CDR2 is YYEEEE. CDR3 length: 15 residues. Trimming left V 4 bases short and J 9 bases short, with 20 bases between. In DNA form, the CDR3 reads TGTGCCAGCAGCCAAACCCCCGGGGTCTGGGGCATTCAGTACTTC. It translates to CASSQTPGVWGIQYF. Complete variable domain (other parts from reference TRBV5-6 and TRBJ2-4): DAGVTQSPTHLIKTRGQQVTLRCSPKSGHDTVSWYQQALGQGPQFIFQYYEEEERQRGNFPDRFSGHQFPNYSSELNVNALLLGDSALYLCASSQTPGVWGIQYFGAGTRLSVL.

The gene calls are TRBV27 and TRBJ2-7, with 9 bases fitting TRBD2. This CDR3 region has 15 residues. The V segment lost 3 bases and the J segment 7 bases; nucleotides outside the gene matches: 10. Germline V gene sequence: CDR1 MNHEY, CDR2 SMNVEV (reference sequence). The CDR3 coding sequence is TGTGCCAGCAGTTTTAGGGCGGGAGGGCCGGGTGAGCAGTACTTC. Translated: CASSFRAGGPGEQYF.

The chain couples TRBV6-5 to TRBJ1-2; 9 positions agree with TRBD1. This CDR3 contains 16 residues. Trimming took 2 bases from V and 3 from J; bases not matched to a gene: 7. Germline V gene lookup returns CDR1 MNHEY and CDR2 SVGAGI. Here the CDR3 DNA reads TGTGCCAGCAGTTACCTAACTAGGACAGGGGACTATGGCTACACCTTC. Translation: CASSYLTRTGDYGYTF.

V usage is TRBV21-1 and J usage is TRBJ2-2; no DNA check was done on the table's D call, TRBD2. TRBV21-1 is an annotated pseudogene. The CDR3 sequence is 14 residues long. This CDR3 is CASSNPLAYGELFF. CDR3 DNA sequence: TGTGCCAGCAGCAACCCACTAGCTTATGGGGAGCTGTTTTTT.

This clone occurred a few times. The rearrangement uses TRBV14 and TRBJ1-1, with 8 positions matching TRBD1. CDR1 and CDR2 (germline): SGHDN, FVKESK. There are 15 residues in the CDR3. Trimming took 2 bases from V and 1 from J; bases not matched to a gene: 3. The CDR3 sequence: CASSQRTGRNTEAFF. DNA for the CDR3: TGTGCCAGCAGCCAAAGGACAGGGAGGAACACTGAAGCTTTCTTT.

The chain couples TRBV5-4 to TRBJ1-1; D is uncertain. Per germline, CDR1 SGHNT and CDR2 YYREEE (reference sequence). This CDR3 contains 14 residues. V lost 4 bases to trimming and J lost 2 bases, with 12 bases between them. This chain's CDR3 is CASSPGDLNTEAFF. As DNA, the CDR3 is TGTGCCAGCAGCCCCGGAGACTTAAACACTGAAGCTTTCTTT.

This chain links TRBV5-8 with TRBJ1-5; the D gene is possibly TRBD1 (5 bases). Trimming took off 0 bases at V and 5 bases at J, with 12 bases between the two ends. The CDR3 covers 15 residues. The germline V gene encodes CDR1 SGHTS and CDR2 YDEGEE. CDR3: CASSLGDSPYQPQHF. The CDR3 nucleotides read TGTGCCAGCAGCTTGGGAGACAGCCCCTATCAGCCCCAGCATTTT.

V and J are TRBV4-3 and TRBJ1-4; maybe TRBD1 (6 bases). The CDR3 loop spans 16 amino acids. V lost 2 bases, J lost 0 bases, and 10 bases lay in between. Germline V lookup: CDR1 LGHNA, CDR2 YSLEER. The CDR3 bases are TGCGCCAGCAGCCAACTCAGGGGAGCAACTAATGAAAAACTGTTTTTT. This translates into CASSQLRGATNEKLFF.